Following are 6 T cell receptor beta chains from one sample sequenced in a study of regulatory T cells in long-lasting Graves disease. Specified time point: newly diagnosed GD, antithyroid drugs for less than 3 months. With RNA extracted from PBMCs as input, the TCR library was made. Libraries of TCR beta came from iRepertoire HTBI primers plus Arm-PCR of CDR3 regions. A single record per CDR3 protein comes from TCRdb applying MiXCR to the multiplex PCR reads. The profile shows around 450,000 distinct CDR3 sequences, 16% of them singletons. These data were also filed under a second study, of T cells in Graves' hyperthyroidism and ophthalmopathy.

The sample in question was peripheral blood mononuclear cells (PBMCs), obtained at new diagnosis, from a patient treated with antithyroid drugs. The source of these receptors is a man aged 35 to 55 with Graves disease.

This clonotype was seen ten or more times. The chain links TRBV5-1 to TRBJ2-1; the D call may be TRBD1 or TRBD2 (5 bases each). V lost 5 bases, J lost 1 base, and 19 bases lay in between. The germline gives CDR1 SGHRS, CDR2 YFSETQ. The CDR3 extends over 17 amino acids. The CDR3 loop is CASRLQKGTLSYNEQFF. The CDR3 DNA reads as TGCGCCAGCAGGCTCCAAAAAGGGACGTTATCCTACAATGAGCAGTTCTTC.

Of note for this clonotype: A much larger clone differs by one base, so this may be a read error. The CDR3 is CAISETGTSGKLFF. The CDR3 region has the DNA TGTGCCATCAGTGAGACCGGAACTAGTGGAAAACTGTTTTTT. The rearrangement uses TRBV10-3 and TRBJ1-4; no reliable D call. V was clipped by 2 bases and J by 10 bases, with 14 bases between them. The germline CDR1 and CDR2 sequences are ENHRY and SYGVKD. This CDR3 is 14 amino acids long.

The V call is TRBV27, the J call TRBJ1-5; 7 nucleotides agree with TRBD1. J was trimmed by 1 base and V by 4 bases; bases with no gene match: 4. Per the germline V gene, CDR1 is MNHEY and CDR2 is SMNVEV (reference sequence). CDR3 length: 15 amino acids. CDR3 sequence: CASSSYRGSNQPQHF. The CDR3 DNA reads as TGTGCCAGCAGTTCTTACAGGGGAAGCAATCAGCCCCAGCATTTT.

This clonotype was seen ten or more times. The J gene is TRBJ2-7, the V gene TRBV12-3 or TRBV12-4, with a weak D call TRBD1 (6 bases). This CDR3 region has 14 residues. V dropped 6 bases and J dropped 3 bases, with 15 bases sitting between them. CDR3: CASRAGVGYYEQYF. For the CDR3, the DNA is TGTGCCAGCAGGGCAGGGGTTGGGTACTACGAGCAGTACTTC.

The chain combines TRBV18 with TRBJ1-2; 9 bases map to TRBD1. The CDR3 sequence is 13 residues long. Trimming cost V 5 bases and J 8 bases; bases outside gene matches: 6. CDR1 and CDR2 (germline): KGHSH, LQKENI. This CDR3 is CASSFDRGIGYTF. In nucleotides, the CDR3 is TGTGCCAGCTCATTCGACAGGGGGATCGGCTACACCTTC.

The chain recombines TRBV19 with TRBJ2-5; 7 nucleotides agree with TRBD2. Germline V gene data show CDR1 as LNHDA and CDR2 as SQIVND (reference sequence). Trimming at V came to 1 base and at J to 3 bases, leaving 2 bases not matched to a gene. This CDR3 has 14 residues. The CDR3 bases are TGTGCCAGTAGTATAGCGGGAGGAAAAGAGACCCAGTACTTC. It codes for CASSIAGGKETQYF.